Detailed here is one T cell receptor beta chain. The sample belongs to a study of shared clonotypes between healthy human individuals. CD45RO negativity and positive selection for CCR7 defined naive CD8 cells, a population that excluded terminally differentiated effector memory CD45RA+ cells. Assay: immunoSEQ multiplex PCR; the TCRdb copy retains only in-frame clones and omits some. The data hold around 1,900,000 clones, with 93% observed a single time. The CDR3 loop spans 14 amino acids. The germline CDR1 and CDR2 sequences are MNHEY and SMNVEV (reference sequence). The V and J ends lost 2 bases and 5 bases respectively, with 13 bases between them.

This clonotype was sampled from a man aged 18 to 35 in good health. Some clones in this sample may be carry-over from other donors' samples. The V and J genes are TRBV27 and TRBJ2-7, with D perhaps being TRBD1 or TRBD2 (5 bases each). The sequencing input was naive CD8+ T cells from PBMCs. CDR3 in amino acids: CASSLQGPSHEQYF. The CDR3 nucleotides are TGTGCCAGCAGTTTACAGGGACCATCCCACGAGCAGTACTTC.